This T cell receptor (beta chain) derives from a study of Ad26.COV2.S vaccination and SARS-CoV-2 variants. Overall study findings and caveats: Vaccinees and placebo recipients showed similar non-spike TCR breadth. Reported findings describe substantial breadth in spike-specific CD8+ and CD4+ T cell responses following vaccination.

Turning to this clone: Its specificity is unknown.

Treatment reported: about 20 received Ad26.COV2.S at low or high dose, single or two shots; roughly five received placebo; per-sample allocation not given. The samples were gathered on day 63 after the first injection of vaccine or placebo. With V trimmed by 4 bases and J by 0 bases, 8 bases remained unmatched. Per germline, CDR1 MNHEY and CDR2 SVGAGI. The CDR3 is made up of 16 amino acids. Using immunoSEQ multiplex PCR, the repertoire was profiled, and TCRdb retains in-frame clones only, with some absent. The sample records some 320,000 clones, about 82% being singletons. This sequence joins TRBV6-5 and TRBJ2-7; 8 bases align to TRBD2. The sample was peripheral blood, taken in a trial of Ad26.COV2.S vaccine versus placebo. This sequence originates from a person between 18 and 65 years old who received the Ad26.COV2.S COVID-19 vaccine or a placebo. The CDR3 nucleotides read TGTGCCAGCAGTTCCTTGAAGCGGGGGAGCTCCTACGAGCAGTACTTC. It specifies CASSSLKRGSSYEQYF.